The clone carrying this T cell receptor (beta chain) was recorded a few times. Its cognate antigen is unknown. Its ends do not fully match the called genes, so a read error is possible. The data belong to a study of tumor and adjacent non-tumor tissue in lung cancer. Across the whole study: Patients were aged roughly 31 to 76, around ten men and a handful of women, stage I to III. Samples averaged about 4.17 million productive TCRbeta reads each. Overall study findings and caveats: Patients with more diverse tumor TCRs had worse survival.

This CDR3 is built from 15 residues. Germline V CDR1 and CDR2: MNHEY, SVGAGI. RNA was extracted from bulk tissue without any cell sorting. Between August and November 2014, newly diagnosed, chemotherapy-naive lung cancer patients underwent thoracic surgery in China. The library came from three nested PCR rounds adapted from ARM-PCR protocols. TCRdb passed the multiplex PCR reads through MiXCR, listing each CDR3 protein once. The table shows approximately 70,000 distinct CDR3 sequences, with around 73% occurring only once. Input material: lung tumor tissue. The V and J genes are TRBV6-5 and TRBJ2-7, with a possible D match to TRBD2 (6 bases). The TCR comes from a man aged 55 to 70 with non-small cell lung cancer. CDR3 bases: TGTGCCAGCACTTACTCGAGCCGGGAGACGTCCGAGCAGTACTTC. Protein: CASTYSSRETSEQYF.